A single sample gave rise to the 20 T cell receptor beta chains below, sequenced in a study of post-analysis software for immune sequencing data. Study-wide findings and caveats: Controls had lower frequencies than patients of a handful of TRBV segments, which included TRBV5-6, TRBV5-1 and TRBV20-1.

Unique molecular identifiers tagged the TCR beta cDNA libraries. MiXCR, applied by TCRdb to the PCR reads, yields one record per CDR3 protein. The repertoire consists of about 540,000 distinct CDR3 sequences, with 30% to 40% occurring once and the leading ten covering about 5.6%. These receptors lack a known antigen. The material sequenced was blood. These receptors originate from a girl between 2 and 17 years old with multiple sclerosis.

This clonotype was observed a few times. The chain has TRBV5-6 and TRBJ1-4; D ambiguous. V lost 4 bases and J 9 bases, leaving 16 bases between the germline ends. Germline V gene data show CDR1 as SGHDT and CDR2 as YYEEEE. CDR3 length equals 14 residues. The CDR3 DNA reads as TGTGCCAGCAGCGGCGGCCCCTTTCGGCAAAAACTGTTTTTT. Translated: CASSGGPFRQKLFF.

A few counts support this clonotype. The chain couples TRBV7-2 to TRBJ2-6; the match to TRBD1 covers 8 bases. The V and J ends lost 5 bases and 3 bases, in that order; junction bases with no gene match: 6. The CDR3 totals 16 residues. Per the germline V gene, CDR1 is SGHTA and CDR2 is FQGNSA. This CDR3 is CASSRQGMSGANVLTF. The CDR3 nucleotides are TGTGCCAGCAGCCGACAGGGGATGAGTGGGGCCAACGTCCTGACTTTC.

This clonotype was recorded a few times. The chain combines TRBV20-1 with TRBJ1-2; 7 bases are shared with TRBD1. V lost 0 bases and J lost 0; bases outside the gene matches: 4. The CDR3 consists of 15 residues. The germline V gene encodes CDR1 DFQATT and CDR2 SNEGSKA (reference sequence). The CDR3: CSARETGRTNYGYTF. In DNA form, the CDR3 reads TGCAGTGCTAGAGAGACAGGGAGGACTAACTATGGCTACACCTTC.

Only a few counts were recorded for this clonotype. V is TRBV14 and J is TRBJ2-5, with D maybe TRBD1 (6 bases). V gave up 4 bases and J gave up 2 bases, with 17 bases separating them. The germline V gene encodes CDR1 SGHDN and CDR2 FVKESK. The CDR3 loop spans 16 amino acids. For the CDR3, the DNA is TGTGCCAGCAGCCTTATTCGGACAGAGGGGCAAGAGACCCAGTACTTC. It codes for CASSLIRTEGQETQYF.

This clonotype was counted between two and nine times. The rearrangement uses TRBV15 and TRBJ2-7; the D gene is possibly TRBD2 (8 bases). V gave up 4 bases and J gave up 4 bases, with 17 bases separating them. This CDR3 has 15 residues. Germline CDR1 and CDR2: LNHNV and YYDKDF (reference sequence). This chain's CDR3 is CATSKGTAGDYEQYF. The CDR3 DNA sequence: TGTGCCACCAGCAAAGGGACAGCGGGGGATTACGAGCAGTACTTC.

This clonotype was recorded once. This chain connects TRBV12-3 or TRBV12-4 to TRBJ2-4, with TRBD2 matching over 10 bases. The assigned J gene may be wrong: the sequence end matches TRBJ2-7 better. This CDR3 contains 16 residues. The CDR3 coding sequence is TGTGCCAGCAGTTTCTCGACTAGCGGGTTTGCCTACGAGCAGTACTTC. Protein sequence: CASSFSTSGFAYEQYF.

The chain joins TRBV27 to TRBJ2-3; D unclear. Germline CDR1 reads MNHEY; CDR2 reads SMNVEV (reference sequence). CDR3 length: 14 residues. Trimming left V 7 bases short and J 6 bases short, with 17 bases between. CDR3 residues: CASNTVWASDTQYF. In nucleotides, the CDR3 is TGTGCCAGCAATACGGTATGGGCTTCCGATACGCAGTATTTT.

In nucleotides, the CDR3 is TGCGCCAGCAGCCCAACTGAGGGGCGAGAGACCCAGTACTTC. It yields the protein CASSPTEGRETQYF. The chain couples TRBV4-1 to TRBJ2-5; D is perhaps TRBD1 or TRBD2 (5 bases each). Germline V gene sequence: CDR1 MGHRA, CDR2 YSYEKL. This CDR3 is built from 14 residues. V dropped 4 bases and J dropped 4 bases, with 13 bases sitting between them.

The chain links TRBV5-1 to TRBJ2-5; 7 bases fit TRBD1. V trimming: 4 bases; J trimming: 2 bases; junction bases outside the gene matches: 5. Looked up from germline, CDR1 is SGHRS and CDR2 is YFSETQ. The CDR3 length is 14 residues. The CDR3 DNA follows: TGCGCCAGCAGCACCTGGGACAGACAAGAGACCCAGTACTTC. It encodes CASSTWDRQETQYF.

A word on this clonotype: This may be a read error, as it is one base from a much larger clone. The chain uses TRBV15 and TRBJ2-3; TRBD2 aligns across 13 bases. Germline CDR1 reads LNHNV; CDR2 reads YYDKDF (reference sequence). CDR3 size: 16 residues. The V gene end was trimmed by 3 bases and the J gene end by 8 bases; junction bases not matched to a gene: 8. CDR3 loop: CATSSWTSGGRGTQYF. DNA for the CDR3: TGTGCCACCAGCAGCTGGACTAGCGGGGGTAGGGGTACGCAGTATTTT.

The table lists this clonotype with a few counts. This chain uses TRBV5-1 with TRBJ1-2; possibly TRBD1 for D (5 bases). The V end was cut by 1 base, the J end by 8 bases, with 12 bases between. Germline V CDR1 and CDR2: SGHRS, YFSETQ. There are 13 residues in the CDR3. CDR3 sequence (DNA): TGCGCCAGCAGCTTGTCGCAGGGAGGCGGCTACACCTTC. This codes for CASSLSQGGGYTF.

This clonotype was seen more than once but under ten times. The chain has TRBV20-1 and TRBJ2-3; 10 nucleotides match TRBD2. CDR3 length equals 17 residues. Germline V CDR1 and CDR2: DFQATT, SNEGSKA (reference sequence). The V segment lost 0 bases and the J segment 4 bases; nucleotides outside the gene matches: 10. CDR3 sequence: CSARDLTSGTNPDTQYF. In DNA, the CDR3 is TGCAGTGCTAGAGATCTAACTAGCGGGACGAACCCAGATACGCAGTATTTT.

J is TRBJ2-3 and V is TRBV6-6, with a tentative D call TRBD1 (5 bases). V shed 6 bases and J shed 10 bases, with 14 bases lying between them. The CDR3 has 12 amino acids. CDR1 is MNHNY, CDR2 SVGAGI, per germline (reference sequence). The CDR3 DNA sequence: TGTGCCAGCAGCCATGACAGCCACGCGCAGTATTTT. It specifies CASSHDSHAQYF.

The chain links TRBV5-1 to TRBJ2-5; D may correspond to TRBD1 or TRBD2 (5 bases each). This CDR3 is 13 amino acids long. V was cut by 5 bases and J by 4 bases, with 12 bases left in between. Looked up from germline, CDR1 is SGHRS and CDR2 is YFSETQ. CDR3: CASSSPGTETQYF. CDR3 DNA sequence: TGCGCCAGCAGTTCTCCGGGGACAGAGACCCAGTACTTC. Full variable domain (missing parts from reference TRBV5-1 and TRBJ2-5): KAGVTQTPRYLIKTRGQQVTLSCSPISGHRSVSWYQQTPGQGLQFLFEYFSETQRNKGNFPGRFSGRQFSNSRSEMNVSTLELGDSALYLCASSSPGTETQYFGPGTRLLVL.

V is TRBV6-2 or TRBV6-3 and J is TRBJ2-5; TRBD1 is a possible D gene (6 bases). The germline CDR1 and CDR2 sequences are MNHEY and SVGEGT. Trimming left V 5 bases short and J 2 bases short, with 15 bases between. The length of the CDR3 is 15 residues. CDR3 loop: CASSIRQDLQETQYF. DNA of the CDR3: TGTGCCAGCAGTATACGACAGGATCTGCAAGAGACCCAGTACTTC.

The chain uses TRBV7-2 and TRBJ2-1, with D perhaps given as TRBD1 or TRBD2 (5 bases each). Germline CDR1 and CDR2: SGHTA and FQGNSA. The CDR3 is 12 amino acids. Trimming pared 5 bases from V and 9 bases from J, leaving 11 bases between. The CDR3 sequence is CASSHPGTEQFF. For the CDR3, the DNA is TGTGCCAGCAGCCACCCCGGGACTGAGCAGTTCTTC.

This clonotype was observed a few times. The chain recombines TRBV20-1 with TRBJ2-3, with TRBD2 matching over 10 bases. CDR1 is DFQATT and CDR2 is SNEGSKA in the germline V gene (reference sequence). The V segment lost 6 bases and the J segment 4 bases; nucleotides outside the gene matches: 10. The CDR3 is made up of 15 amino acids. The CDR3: CSAQRSGGVADTQYF. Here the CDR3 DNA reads TGCAGTGCCCAACGGAGCGGGGGGGTAGCAGATACGCAGTATTTT.

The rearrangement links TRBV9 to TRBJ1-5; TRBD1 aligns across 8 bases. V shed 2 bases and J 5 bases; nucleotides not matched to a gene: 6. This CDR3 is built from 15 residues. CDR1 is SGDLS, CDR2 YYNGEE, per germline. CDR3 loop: CASSVGTGRYQPQHF. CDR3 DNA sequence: TGTGCCAGCAGCGTCGGGACAGGCCGATATCAGCCCCAGCATTTT.

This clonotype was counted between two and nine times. The CDR3 DNA is TGCAGTGCCGAGGGTACCACGGGGTTCTCGGGCAATCAGCCCCAGCATTTT. It yields the protein CSAEGTTGFSGNQPQHF. V is TRBV20-1 and J is TRBJ1-5, with D uncertain. This CDR3 is 17 amino acids long. Trimming cost V 6 bases and J 2 bases, with 23 bases left between them. Germline assignment: CDR1 DFQATT and CDR2 SNEGSKA (reference sequence).

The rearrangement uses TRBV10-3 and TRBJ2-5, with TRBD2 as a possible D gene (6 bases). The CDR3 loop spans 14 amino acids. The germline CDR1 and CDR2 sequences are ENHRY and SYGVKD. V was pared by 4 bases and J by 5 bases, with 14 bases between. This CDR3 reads CAISGVAGRETQYF. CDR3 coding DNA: TGTGCCATCAGTGGAGTGGCGGGGAGGGAGACCCAGTACTTC.